The 16 T cell receptor beta chains below all came from one sample that was sequenced in a study of CD8+CD57+ T cells in acquired aplastic anemia. Genomic DNA served as template for TCR beta VDJ and CDR3 profiling. One entry per CDR3 protein, called by TCRdb with MiXCR from the reads. The profile shows about 210,000 distinct CDR3 sequences, under 65% of them singletons. Sequenced input: sorted CD4+, CD8+, or CD8+CD57+ T cells (not recorded which) from PBMCs. These receptor sequences come from a human donor in good health.

The CDR3 DNA reads TGTGCCACCAGTGACCCCGGGAGACACAATGAGCAGTTCTTC. Translation gives CATSDPGRHNEQFF. The chain couples TRBV24-1 to TRBJ2-1, with D possibly matching TRBD2 (6 bases). Per germline, CDR1 KGHDR and CDR2 SFDVKD. Between the trimmed V and J ends, which lost 4 bases and 5 bases, there was a span of 11 bases. The CDR3 loop spans 14 amino acids.

This clonotype was seen many times. The V call is TRBV7-6, the J call TRBJ2-5; 8 bases fit TRBD2. CDR3 length equals 16 residues. Germline V gene data show CDR1 as SGHVS and CDR2 as FNYEAQ. After removal of 1 base from V and 4 bases from J, the junction contained 8 bases not matched to a gene. CDR3 amino acids: CASSLDSSGGSETQYF. Written as DNA, the CDR3 is TGTGCCAGCAGCTTAGATAGCAGCGGGGGATCAGAGACCCAGTACTTC. Drawing the rest from reference TRBV7-6 and TRBJ2-5, the complete variable domain is GAGVSQSPRYKVTKRGQDVALRCDPISGHVSLYWYRQALGQGPEFLTYFNYEAQQDKSGLPNDRFSAERPEGSISTLTIQRTEQRDSAMYRCASSLDSSGGSETQYFGPGTRLLVL.

This clonotype showed up just a few times. The CDR3 protein is CASGELFF. The CDR3 nucleotides read TGTGCCAGCGGGGAGCTGTTTTTT. This chain uses TRBV19 with TRBJ2-2; D gene unclear. V was pared by 9 bases and J by 7 bases, with 0 bases between. There are 8 residues in the CDR3. From germline, CDR1 is LNHDA and CDR2 SQIVND (reference sequence).

This clonotype was seen at least ten times. The rearrangement joins TRBV4-1 to TRBJ2-5, with TRBD2 matching 7 bases. V gave up 3 bases and J gave up 2 bases; unmatched junction bases: 3. The germline CDR1 and CDR2 sequences are MGHRA and YSYEKL. The CDR3 extends over 14 amino acids. This chain's CDR3 is CASSQGLTQETQYF. The CDR3 DNA is TGCGCCAGCAGCCAGGGACTAACACAAGAGACCCAGTACTTC.

This clonotype was counted a few times. V is TRBV24-1 and J is TRBJ2-7; D perhaps matches TRBD1 (6 bases). V was trimmed by 5 bases and J by 2 bases, leaving 21 bases between them. This CDR3 is 17 amino acids long. The germline V gene has CDR1 KGHDR and CDR2 SFDVKD. The chain's CDR3 is CATSGRGEGYNTYEQYF. The DNA for the CDR3 is TGTGCCACCAGTGGCAGGGGTGAAGGTTATAACACCTACGAGCAGTACTTC.

About this clonotype: A read error may account for a junction end that differs from germline. The chain links TRBV5-8 to TRBJ2-3, with D perhaps TRBD2 (5 bases). The germline CDR1 and CDR2 sequences are SGHTS and YDEGEE. The CDR3 has 16 amino acids. The CDR3, as DNA: TGCGCCAGCAGCTTGGCTGTCGAGCGGAGCACAGATACGCAGTATTTT. Translating gives CASSLAVERSTDTQYF.

J is TRBJ2-3 and V is TRBV2; D not certain. This CDR3 is 16 amino acids long. CDR1 and CDR2 from the germline V gene are SNHLY and FYNNEI. The ends were cut back, 7 bases at V and 3 bases at J, with 20 bases in the middle. The CDR3 DNA reads TGTGCCAGCACATATACACAGACCCGAGGAACAGATACGCAGTATTTT. This encodes CASTYTQTRGTDTQYF.

Ten or more counts support this clonotype. The chain uses TRBV5-1 and TRBJ1-1; D unresolved. The CDR3 spans 15 residues. With 3 bases removed from V and 1 base from J, the gap between germline ends came to 13 bases. The V gene's germline CDR1 is SGHRS and CDR2 YFSETQ. In DNA form, the CDR3 reads TGCGCCAGCAGCTCGGACGTTTCGGGGAACACTGAAGCTTTCTTT. Residues: CASSSDVSGNTEAFF.

This clonotype was counted many times. The chain recombines TRBV9 with TRBJ2-5, with D possibly called TRBD1 or TRBD2 (5 bases each). V was shortened by 0 bases and J by 1 base, with 10 bases between the two germline ends. Germline lookup yields CDR1 SGDLS and CDR2 YYNGEE. The CDR3 is made up of 15 amino acids. The CDR3 coding sequence is TGTGCCAGCAGCGTAGAGGGTGGGGGCCAAGAGACCCAGTACTTC. Translation: CASSVEGGGQETQYF.

The genes are TRBV20-1 and TRBJ2-7; D remains ambiguous. This CDR3 has 11 amino acids. V shed 3 bases and J shed 4 bases, with 7 bases lying between them. In germline, CDR1 is DFQATT, CDR2 SNEGSKA (reference sequence). The CDR3 nucleotides are TGCAGTGCTAGGGCTGGATACGAGCAGTACTTC. Its translation: CSARAGYEQYF.

The V gene is TRBV19, the J gene TRBJ2-5; no clear D. From germline, CDR1 is LNHDA and CDR2 SQIVND (reference sequence). V was shortened by 7 bases and J by 5 bases, with 14 bases between the two germline ends. The CDR3 spans 13 residues. The CDR3 nucleotides are TGTGCCAGTACCGGCGTCCGGGTCGAGACCCAGTACTTC. It translates to CASTGVRVETQYF.

This chain connects TRBV7-3 to TRBJ2-1, with D possibly being TRBD1 or TRBD2 (5 bases each). This CDR3 contains 18 residues. The germline V gene has CDR1 SGHTA and CDR2 FQGTGA. Trimming shortened V by 5 bases and J by 2 bases, and 22 bases separated the two germline ends. The DNA of the CDR3 is TGTGCCAGCAGCCCCACCGGATCCCCGGGACGGACCTACAATGAGCAGTTCTTC. Its translation: CASSPTGSPGRTYNEQFF.

The chain has TRBV10-3 and TRBJ2-1; D gene unclear. CDR1 is ENHRY, CDR2 SYGVKD, per germline. V was clipped by 8 bases and J by 3 bases, with 8 bases between them. This CDR3 region has 12 residues. DNA of the CDR3: TGTGCCATCGGGGTTATCTACAATGAGCAGTTCTTC. Amino acids: CAIGVIYNEQFF.

In this sample, this clonotype turned up once. The rearrangement links TRBV7-2 to TRBJ2-2; D is unclear. V was trimmed by 5 bases and J by 6 bases, leaving 7 bases between them. The CDR3 covers 12 residues. Per germline, CDR1 SGHTA and CDR2 FQGNSA. CDR3 sequence reads: CASSQLSGELFF. The DNA of the CDR3 is TGTGCCAGCAGCCAATTGTCCGGGGAGCTGTTTTTT.

This chain joins TRBV7-6 and TRBJ2-3, with D perhaps given as TRBD1 or TRBD2 (7 bases each). The V end lost 8 bases, the J end lost 2 bases, and 14 bases lay between the germline ends. The CDR3 has 14 residues. The V gene's germline CDR1 is SGHVS and CDR2 FNYEAQ. The CDR3 coding sequence is TGTGCCAGCGGTGACAGGGACTACACAGATACGCAGTATTTT. Translating it yields CASGDRDYTDTQYF.

The rearrangement uses TRBV5-5 and TRBJ1-5; TRBD1 is a possible D gene (6 bases). Germline V CDR1 and CDR2: SGHKS, YYEKEE (reference sequence). V lost 2 bases and J lost 5, with 11 bases in between. The CDR3 extends over 14 amino acids. The CDR3 nucleotides are TGTGCCAGCAGCTTTGGACAGTCTTATCAGCCCCAGCATTTT. This encodes CASSFGQSYQPQHF.